This T cell receptor (beta chain) is drawn from a study of control samples from healthy donors and cancer patients. Assay: immunoSEQ multiplex PCR; the TCRdb copy retains only in-frame clones and omits some. This sample carries 85,000 to 100,000 clones, about 92% of them seen once, and the ten largest clones take about 8.8%. The CDR3 extends over 17 amino acids. Germline V gene lookup returns CDR1 SGHRS and CDR2 YFSETQ. Trimming shortened V by 1 base and J by 0 bases, and 11 bases separated the two germline ends. V gene TRBV5-1 combines with J gene TRBJ1-6; weak D call: TRBD1 (5 bases). Sequencing was performed on blood. This receptor was taken from a man younger than 35 in good health. CDR3 residues: CASSLQGLGSYNSPLHF. CDR3 nucleotides: TGCGCCAGCAGCTTGCAGGGCTTGGGCTCCTATAATTCACCCCTCCACTTT.